These T cell receptor beta chains were read from a single sample in a study of T-cell memory formation after mild COVID-19. TCRdb redid the calling of the 5' RACE reads with MiXCR, one entry per CDR3 protein. The sample yields approximately 150,000 distinct CDR3 sequences, 6% to 7% seen once. The sample comprised PBMCs or a T cell subset sorted from them (not recorded which). The receptors originated from an adult woman who had mild COVID-19 (a few samples of this study predate the infection). Cell type and time point are not known. Both conserved end residues are part of each CDR3. A D gene is named only where the DNA matches it firmly. Clone size appears in some rows only: once, few, many, or a class for an expanded clone.

clone size	D gene	J gene	V gene	CDR3 protein	CDR3 DNA
many	TRBD2	TRBJ2-7	TRBV29-1	CSVEGPSGPPYEQYF	TGCAGCGTTGAAGGTCCTAGCGGTCCTCCCTACGAGCAGTACTTC
many	-	TRBJ2-3	TRBV12-3/TRBV12-4	CASSLGYTSTDTQYF	TGTGCCAGCAGTTTGGGATATACTAGCACAGATACGCAGTATTTT
few	-	TRBJ1-1	TRBV14	CASSQEAYDEAFF	TGTGCCAGCAGCCAAGAGGCCTATGATGAAGCTTTCTTT
many	TRBD2	TRBJ2-7	TRBV2	CASRGLRLAGNYEQYF	TGTGCCAGCAGGGGACTCCGACTAGCGGGGAACTACGAGCAGTACTTC
many	-	TRBJ2-1	TRBV2	CASSGRSGALPKQFF	TGTGCCAGCAGTGGGAGGTCGGGGGCCCTTCCGAAGCAGTTCTTC
-	TRBD2	TRBJ2-1	TRBV7-9	CASSFLRTSGKYNEQFF	TGTGCCAGCAGCTTCTTAAGGACTAGCGGGAAGTACAATGAGCAGTTCTTC
few	-	TRBJ2-2	TRBV7-8	CASSLSRGITGELFF	TGTGCCAGCAGCTTATCAAGGGGTATCACCGGGGAGCTGTTTTTT
-	-	TRBJ1-3	TRBV6-5	CASSDIGNTIYF	TGTGCCAGCAGTGACATCGGAAACACCATATATTTT
many	TRBD1	TRBJ1-2	TRBV11-2	CASSFDRGYSYGYTF	TGTGCCAGCAGCTTCGACAGGGGGTATAGCTATGGCTACACCTTC
many	TRBD1	TRBJ2-2	TRBV6-4	CASRPGTGNTGELFF	TGTGCCAGCAGACCCGGGACAGGGAACACCGGGGAGCTGTTTTTT
-	TRBD2	TRBJ2-5	TRBV30	CAWSKGSGRGAQYF	TGTGCCTGGAGTAAGGGTAGCGGGAGAGGGGCCCAGTACTTC
-	TRBD1	TRBJ1-1	TRBV2	CASSGQGADTEAFF	TGTGCCAGCAGTGGACAGGGGGCGGATACTGAAGCTTTCTTT
many	TRBD2	TRBJ2-3	TRBV20-1	CSARLLAILSTDTQYF	TGCAGTGCCCGACTACTAGCGATCCTTAGCACAGATACGCAGTATTTT
many	TRBD1	TRBJ2-7	TRBV5-1	CASSLSSGQGGYEQYF	TGCGCCAGCAGCTTGTCCTCGGGACAGGGGGGCTACGAGCAGTACTTC
many	TRBD1	TRBJ1-2	TRBV5-1	CASSLQGADGYTF	TGCGCCAGCAGCTTACAGGGGGCGGATGGCTACACCTTC
many	TRBD1	TRBJ2-7	TRBV6-5	CASSYAPGQGVEQYF	TGTGCCAGCAGTTATGCCCCGGGACAGGGAGTAGAGCAGTACTTC
few	-	TRBJ2-7	TRBV4-1	CASSPIALEGYEQYF	TGCGCCAGCAGCCCCATTGCCCTAGAGGGCTACGAGCAGTACTTC
-	TRBD1	TRBJ2-7	TRBV15	CATSPGTVDYEQYF	TGTGCCACCAGCCCCGGGACAGTCGACTACGAGCAGTACTTC